Here is one T cell receptor (beta chain) with its context. Original processing notes: Nucleated cell number was recorded as an estimate derived from reference gene primer amplification. Clones were sequenced by immunoSEQ multiplex PCR, and TCRdb holds only the in-frame ones, with some missing. That table supplies the V and J calls and clone size; D and trimming were determined from the DNA. The repertoire holds roughly 200,000 clones, approximately 78% seen once, with less than 9.5% in the top ten. The Seattle patients, enrolled during active infection, were followed longitudinally. These data belong to a study of blood T cell repertoires in COVID-19. Across the study: There were acute and convalescent COVID-19 samples, and they came from the United States, Italy and Spain. Sources were T cells, B-cell-depleted T cells, or PBMCs; the material itself was cDNA or gDNA.

CDR1 and CDR2 from the germline V gene are LGHDT and YNNKEL (reference sequence). V was trimmed by 5 bases and J by 5 bases, leaving 9 bases between them. This CDR3 spans 13 amino acids. The sequence was collected from a woman aged 80 or older with COVID-19, enrolled during active disease. The chain carries TRBV3-1 (or the pseudogene TRBV3-2) and TRBJ2-2, with a tentative D call TRBD1 (6 bases). The sequencing input was peripheral blood. CDR3 in DNA: TGTGCCAGCAGCATAACAGGGACCGGGGAGCTGTTTTTT. Translated, it gives CASSITGTGELFF.